The rows below give T cell receptor beta chains drawn from one sample of a study of OX40 agonist ivuxolimab in advanced cancers. The assay was immunoSEQ multiplex PCR, and TCRdb's table has in-frame clones only and misses some. This table holds 65,000 to 85,000 clones, about 87% found once. Sequenced here: CD4+ or CD8+ T cells sorted from blood, sampled in a trial of the OX40 agonist ivuxolimab. The receptors here all came from an adult with an advanced solid tumor such as melanoma, head and neck, liver or kidney cancer. CDR3s leave out the opening cysteine and the closing phenylalanine or tryptophan. The order of the fields is J gene, clone size, V gene, CDR3 length, CDR3 protein. A row's size may be missing; if present it is once, few, many or a size class.

J: NA; size: NA; V: TRBV20-1; length: 9; CDR3: SLRGGGEQY
J: TRBJ2-5; size: NA; V: TRBV27; length: 9; CDR3: ASSSGGTQY
J: TRBJ1-1; size: NA; V: TRBV27; length: 14; CDR3: ASSSNPGQGSTEAF
J: TRBJ2-3; size: few; V: TRBV29-1; length: 12; CDR3: SVGASGSFDTQY
J: TRBJ2-7; size: once; V: TRBV27; length: 12; CDR3: ASSLTTGPYEQY
J: TRBJ2-1; size: NA; V: TRBV2; length: 13; CDR3: ASRVTSGSVDEQF
J: TRBJ1-2; size: NA; V: TRBV7-2; length: 15; CDR3: ASSLGGQGALNYGYT
J: TRBJ2-1; size: NA; V: TRBV4-3; length: 15; CDR3: ASSQAAGGPSSSEQF
J: TRBJ2-5; size: NA; V: TRBV7-9; length: 12; CDR3: ASSSPGGGETQY
J: TRBJ1-3; size: once; V: TRBV14; length: 13; CDR3: ASSQEGVSRNTIY
J: TRBJ2-3; size: NA; V: TRBV2; length: 14; CDR3: ASSPRTSGTGDTQY
J: TRBJ1-2; size: NA; V: TRBV29-1; length: 13; CDR3: SVGLGTGASGGYT
J: TRBJ2-3; size: NA; V: TRBV7-6; length: 14; CDR3: ASSSRQGASTDTQY
J: TRBJ2-1; size: NA; V: TRBV11-2; length: 10; CDR3: ASTLGTHEQF
J: TRBJ2-7; size: NA; V: TRBV29-1; length: 10; CDR3: SVRLSNYEQY
J: TRBJ1-6; size: NA; V: TRBV30; length: 10; CDR3: AWSGGNSPLH
J: TRBJ2-7; size: few; V: TRBV4-1; length: 12; CDR3: ASSTGTGEQEQY
J: TRBJ2-7; size: NA; V: TRBV19; length: 15; CDR3: ASSIDGVSGSTYEQY
J: TRBJ2-1; size: NA; V: TRBV7-3; length: 13; CDR3: ASSLGLAGVNEQF
J: TRBJ2-7; size: once; V: TRBV11-3; length: 11; CDR3: ASSLVRGGEQY
J: TRBJ2-1; size: once; V: TRBV29-1; length: 12; CDR3: SVVAGVRGGEQF
J: TRBJ1-1; size: NA; V: TRBV7-7; length: 11; CDR3: ASSPLTHTEAF
J: TRBJ1-2; size: NA; V: TRBV5-6; length: 13; CDR3: ASSLAPTDHYGYT
J: TRBJ1-5; size: few; V: TRBV18; length: 12; CDR3: ASSAGQSNQPQH
J: TRBJ1-4; size: NA; V: TRBV12-5; length: 11; CDR3: ASGLGQNEKLF
J: TRBJ1-1; size: once; V: TRBV7-2; length: 12; CDR3: ASSSAGVPTEAF
J: TRBJ1-1; size: NA; V: TRBV28; length: 12; CDR3: ASSPPGPNTEAF
J: TRBJ1-1; size: NA; V: TRBV4-1; length: 13; CDR3: ASSTRTGRIAEAF
J: TRBJ2-2; size: NA; V: TRBV4-2; length: 13; CDR3: ASRPSGEDTGELF
J: TRBJ2-1; size: once; V: TRBV7-6; length: 14; CDR3: ASSTPSGGVRNEQF
J: TRBJ1-2; size: NA; V: TRBV4-1; length: 11; CDR3: ASSSRGGDGYT
J: TRBJ1-2; size: NA; V: TRBV28; length: 14; CDR3: ASSTPATGGRNGYT
J: TRBJ2-3; size: NA; V: TRBV10-3; length: 16; CDR3: AIRPGSRSSGFTDTQY
J: TRBJ1-2; size: NA; V: TRBV5-1; length: 11; CDR3: ASRLDSSYGYT
J: TRBJ2-7; size: NA; V: TRBV7-9; length: 10; CDR3: ASSVNIYEQY
J: TRBJ2-1; size: NA; V: TRBV27; length: 11; CDR3: ASRLQGFSEQF
J: TRBJ1-6; size: NA; V: TRBV7-6; length: 13; CDR3: ASSLTGFYNSPLH
J: TRBJ2-1; size: NA; V: TRBV9; length: 15; CDR3: ASSPPEGSGRWDEQF
J: TRBJ1-2; size: NA; V: TRBV5-4; length: 14; CDR3: ASSQDWKPRGEGYT
J: TRBJ1-5; size: NA; V: TRBV4-2; length: 14; CDR3: ASSQTGTVQNQPQH
J: TRBJ2-7; size: few; V: TRBV11-2; length: 13; CDR3: ASSLEEGGIYEQY
J: TRBJ2-3; size: NA; V: TRBV11-3; length: 12; CDR3: ASSLGGGPDTQY
J: TRBJ1-5; size: NA; V: TRBV19; length: 11; CDR3: ASSYDRNQPQH
J: TRBJ1-5; size: NA; V: TRBV28; length: 13; CDR3: ASRILNSFDQPQH
J: TRBJ2-7; size: few; V: TRBV19; length: 13; CDR3: ASSKSGQGGYEQY
J: TRBJ1-1; size: NA; V: TRBV28; length: 14; CDR3: ASSLAIPGQNTEAF
J: TRBJ1-2; size: NA; V: TRBV5-4; length: 12; CDR3: ASSLWGADDGYT
J: TRBJ2-7; size: NA; V: TRBV9; length: 13; CDR3: ASSVAPGEGYEQY
J: TRBJ2-3; size: few; V: TRBV7-2; length: 14; CDR3: ASSRGQGRSTDTQY
J: TRBJ1-6; size: NA; V: TRBV27; length: 15; CDR3: ASSLGRGQGINSPLH
J: TRBJ2-2; size: NA; V: TRBV9; length: 11; CDR3: ASSPGAPGELF
J: TRBJ2-3; size: NA; V: TRBV6-6; length: 9; CDR3: ASSQTDTQY